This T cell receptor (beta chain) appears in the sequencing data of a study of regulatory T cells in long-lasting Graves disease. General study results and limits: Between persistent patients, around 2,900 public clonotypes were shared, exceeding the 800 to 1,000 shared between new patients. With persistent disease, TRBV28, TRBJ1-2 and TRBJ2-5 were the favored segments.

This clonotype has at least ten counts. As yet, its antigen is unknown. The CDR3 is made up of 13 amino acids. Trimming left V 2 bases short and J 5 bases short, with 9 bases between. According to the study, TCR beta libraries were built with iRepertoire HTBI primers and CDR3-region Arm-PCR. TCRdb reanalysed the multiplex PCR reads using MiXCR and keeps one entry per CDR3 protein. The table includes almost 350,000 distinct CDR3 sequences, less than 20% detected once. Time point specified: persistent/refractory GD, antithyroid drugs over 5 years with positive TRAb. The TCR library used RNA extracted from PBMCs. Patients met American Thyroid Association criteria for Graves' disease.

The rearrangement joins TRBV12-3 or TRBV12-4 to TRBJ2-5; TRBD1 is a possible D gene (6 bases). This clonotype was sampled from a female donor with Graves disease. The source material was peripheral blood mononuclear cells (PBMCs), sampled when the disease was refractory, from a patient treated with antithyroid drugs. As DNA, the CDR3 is TGTGCCAGCAGTTTAAGGGGGTCGGAGACCCAGTACTTC. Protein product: CASSLRGSETQYF.